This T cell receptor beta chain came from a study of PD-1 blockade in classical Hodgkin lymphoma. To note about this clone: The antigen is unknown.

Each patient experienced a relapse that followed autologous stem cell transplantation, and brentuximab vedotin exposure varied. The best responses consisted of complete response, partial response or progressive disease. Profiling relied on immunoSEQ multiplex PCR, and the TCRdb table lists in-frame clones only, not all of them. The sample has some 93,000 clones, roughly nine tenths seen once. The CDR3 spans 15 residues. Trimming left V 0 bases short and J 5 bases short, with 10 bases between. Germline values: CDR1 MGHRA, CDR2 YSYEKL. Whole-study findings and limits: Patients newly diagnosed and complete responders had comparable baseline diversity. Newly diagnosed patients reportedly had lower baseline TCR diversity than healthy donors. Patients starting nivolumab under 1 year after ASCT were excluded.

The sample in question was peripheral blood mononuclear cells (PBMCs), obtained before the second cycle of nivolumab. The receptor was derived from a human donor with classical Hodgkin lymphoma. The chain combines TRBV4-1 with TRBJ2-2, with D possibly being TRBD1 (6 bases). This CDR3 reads CASSQDRGPTGELFF. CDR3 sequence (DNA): TGCGCCAGCAGCCAAGACAGGGGTCCAACCGGGGAGCTGTTTTTT.